These 10 T cell receptor beta chains were sequenced from one sample in a study of Graves' ophthalmopathy and Graves' hyperthyroidism. Amplification from RNA transcripts yielded the TCR beta CDR3 regions. After a first-round RT-PCR with HTBI primers, a second-round multiplex PCR was run. TCRdb independently ran MiXCR on the multiplex PCR reads; one entry per CDR3 protein. This table has roughly 600,000 distinct CDR3 sequences, 35% to 45% appearing once. The source material was peripheral blood or thyroid tissue (not recorded which). Receptors originate from an adult man with Graves' hyperthyroidism.

At least ten counts were recorded for this clonotype. The CDR3 DNA sequence: TGTGCCAGCGGACGTGGACAGGAAAATCAGCCCCAGCATTTT. The encoded protein is CASGRGQENQPQHF. The chain uses TRBV4-2 and TRBJ1-5; 7 nucleotides align to TRBD1. There are 14 residues in the CDR3. Trimming cost V 8 bases and J 4 bases; bases outside gene matches: 8. CDR1 and CDR2 (germline): LGHNA, YNFKEQ.

Here the CDR3 DNA reads TGTGCCAGCAGCTCCGGACAGGGCGGTGGCTACACCTTC. Residues: CASSSGQGGGYTF. The gene calls are TRBV5-5 and TRBJ1-2; 8 bases align to TRBD1. The CDR3 has 13 residues. Germline V CDR1 and CDR2: SGHKS, YYEKEE (reference sequence). Trimming took 3 bases from V and 7 from J; bases not matched to a gene: 5.

This clonotype was counted at least ten times. The J gene is TRBJ1-1, the V gene TRBV20-1; D is undetermined. The V end was cut by 2 bases, the J end by 2 bases, with 9 bases between. Germline-derived CDR1 and CDR2 are DFQATT and SNEGSKA (reference sequence). This CDR3 has 13 residues. The chain's CDR3 is CSARFPPNTEAFF. The CDR3, as DNA: TGCAGTGCTAGATTCCCGCCTAACACTGAAGCTTTCTTT.

This clonotype appeared many times. The J gene is TRBJ2-7, the V gene TRBV5-1; D is perhaps TRBD1 (6 bases). This CDR3 spans 14 amino acids. V lost 4 bases to trimming and J lost 0 bases, with 11 bases between them. Germline CDR1 SGHRS, CDR2 YFSETQ. The CDR3 spells CASSRGDNSYEQYF. CDR3 nucleotides: TGCGCCAGCAGCCGAGGGGACAACTCCTACGAGCAGTACTTC.

This clonotype was seen ten or more times. The chain couples TRBV7-2 to TRBJ1-3, with D possibly being TRBD1 (5 bases). Per the germline V gene, CDR1 is SGHTA and CDR2 is FQGNSA. V was cut by 2 bases and J by 1 base, with 12 bases left in between. The length of the CDR3 is 16 residues. The CDR3 loop reads CASSLRGPSSGNTIYF. The CDR3 DNA is TGTGCCAGCAGCTTAAGGGGTCCTTCTTCTGGAAACACCATATATTTT.

This clonotype was seen just once. A much larger clone lies one base from this, so it may be a read error. The genes are TRBV5-5 and TRBJ2-7; TRBD2 might be the D (5 bases). The germline V and J ends were trimmed by 1 base and 0 bases, with 14 bases remaining between them. This CDR3 has 16 residues. Germline V gene lookup returns CDR1 SGHKS and CDR2 YYEKEE (reference sequence). The CDR3 DNA reads as TGTGCCAGCAGCTTGAGTGGGCGGGTGGCCTCCTACGAGCAGTACTTC. It yields the protein CASSLSGRVASYEQYF.

This clonotype appeared many times. The rearrangement uses TRBV6-5 and TRBJ2-7; 10 bases line up with TRBD2. V shed 5 bases, J shed 3 bases, and the junction held 1 base outside the gene matches. The CDR3 spans 13 residues. Looked up from germline, CDR1 is MNHEY and CDR2 is SVGAGI. For the CDR3, the DNA is TGTGCCAGCAGTCGGACTAGCGGCTACGAGCAGTACTTC. Its translation is CASSRTSGYEQYF.

At least ten counts were recorded for this clonotype. The chain carries TRBV7-2 and TRBJ2-7; TRBD2 is a possible D gene (5 bases). Deletions cut 0 bases from V and 3 bases from J, with 15 bases between. Germline values: CDR1 SGHTA, CDR2 FQGNSA. The CDR3 totals 16 residues. In nucleotides, the CDR3 is TGTGCCAGCAGCTTAGCACTAGATATATTTTTCTACGAGCAGTACTTC. It codes for CASSLALDIFFYEQYF.

V is TRBV15 and J is TRBJ1-2; TRBD1 might be the D (5 bases). The CDR3 is 17 residues long. V was clipped by 0 bases and J by 4 bases, with 18 bases between them. Germline CDR1 and CDR2: LNHNV and YYDKDF (reference sequence). The CDR3 DNA reads TGTGCCACCAGCAGAGATCGGGCTAGACAGAGGGCCTATGGCTACACCTTC. This sequence encodes CATSRDRARQRAYGYTF.

The rearrangement links TRBV5-1 to TRBJ2-3; D may be TRBD1 or TRBD2 (5 bases each). CDR3 size: 15 residues. The germline V gene encodes CDR1 SGHRS and CDR2 YFSETQ. Trimming stripped 0 bases from V and 4 bases from J, with 12 bases between. The CDR3 DNA is TGCGCCAGCAGCTTGGTACCAGGGAGTCCAGATACGCAGTATTTT. Protein sequence: CASSLVPGSPDTQYF.